The T cell receptor (beta chain) under discussion was sequenced for a study of blood T cell repertoires in COVID-19. Overall study context: COVID-19 samples, acute and convalescent, were from the United States, Italy and Spain. Sources were T cells, B-cell-depleted T cells, or PBMCs; the material itself was cDNA or gDNA.

Original processing methods: By means of reference gene primer amplification, nucleated cell counts were estimated. Measured with immunoSEQ multiplex PCR; TCRdb has only the in-frame clones, and not every one. V, J and clone size were drawn from that table, and D and trimming were deduced from the DNA. The sample has under 350,000 clones; more than 85% are singletons. This CDR3 spans 15 amino acids. V was pared by 4 bases and J by 5 bases, with 18 bases between. CDR1 SGHRS and CDR2 YFSETQ come from the germline V gene. The TCR originated in a man between 70 and 80 years old with acute or convalescent COVID-19. V usage is TRBV5-1 and J usage is TRBJ2-5; TRBD1 is a possible D gene (5 bases). Sequencing input: peripheral blood. CDR3 residues: CASSPRLGAGETQYF. The DNA for the CDR3 is TGCGCCAGCAGCCCCAGACTTGGCGCAGGGGAGACCCAGTACTTC.